These T cell receptor beta chains were read from a single sample in a study of T cells in Graves' hyperthyroidism and ophthalmopathy. One entry per CDR3 protein results from TCRdb running MiXCR on the multiplex PCR reads. In the table there are about 740,000 distinct CDR3 sequences, approximately 15% of which are singletons. Sequencing was done on a sample of blood. All receptors come from a young woman with Graves' hyperthyroidism. The CDR3 runs from the conserved cysteine through the conserved F or W. The D gene is left open where the match is weak. Clone size appears in some rows only: once, few, many, or a class for an expanded clone.

.	.	TRBV29-1	TRBJ2-6	16	CSVGSRRTPGANVLTF
TRBD2	.	TRBV29-1	TRBJ2-3	13	CSAFSGSGDTQYF
TRBD2	.	TRBV11-2	TRBJ2-1	13	CASSRIAGNEQFF
TRBD1	many	TRBV9	TRBJ1-1	16	CASSAPRQGAGTEAFF
.	few	TRBV6-1	TRBJ1-6	13	CASLSQGLSPLHF
.	many	TRBV7-2	TRBJ2-7	15	CASSLRLSELYEQYF
.	.	TRBV29-1	TRBJ2-2	16	CSVEGPGLGNTGELFF
.	.	TRBV19	TRBJ2-1	14	CASRPESSYNEQFF
TRBD1	many	TRBV7-6	TRBJ2-3	15	CASSPLTGSTDTQYF
.	many	TRBV11-2	TRBJ2-1	14	CASAQPTDYNEQFF
.	once	TRBV19	TRBJ1-1	17	CASSIGMTIAIATEAFF
.	many	TRBV7-2	TRBJ1-4	15	CASSLDPGAGEKLFF
TRBD2	.	TRBV4-3	TRBJ2-7	15	CASSLSTSGNYEQYF
.	many	TRBV18	TRBJ1-5	15	CASSRDGKRNQPQHF
.	many	TRBV12-3/TRBV12-4	TRBJ1-1	20	CASSFGREGSAGETNTEAFF
.	.	TRBV20-1	TRBJ1-4	14	CSARGGGTNEKLFF
.	many	TRBV27	TRBJ1-4	18	CASRTGRQTLARNEKLFF
TRBD1	many	TRBV7-9	TRBJ2-1	17	CASSLPQPGQGLNEQFF
TRBD2	.	TRBV10-3	TRBJ2-7	16	CAIKEAPGLAGGKQYF
TRBD2	many	TRBV20-1	TRBJ2-1	15	CSARDTTSGSNEQFF
TRBD1	many	TRBV20-1	TRBJ1-5	16	CSARDRTGVINQPQHF
TRBD1	many	TRBV29-1	TRBJ1-2	15	CSVDRRPGQPYGYTF
TRBD2	many	TRBV20-1	TRBJ2-7	13	CSAPAAGGREQYF
.	many	TRBV20-1	TRBJ1-1	11	CSARLNTEAFF
TRBD1	few	TRBV20-1	TRBJ2-7	15	CSARRLGDSSYEQYF
.	many	TRBV27	TRBJ1-6	14	CASSSRIANSPLHF
TRBD2	few	TRBV9	TRBJ2-1	14	CASSVETSGRQRFF
.	few	TRBV29-1	TRBJ2-7	14	CSVGGQGSSYEQYF
.	many	TRBV27	TRBJ1-5	11	CASSKNQPQHF
.	.	TRBV27	TRBJ2-4	15	CASSLLGQAKNIQYF
.	many	TRBV5-1	TRBJ2-4	13	CASSLAGENIQYF
TRBD1	many	TRBV12-3/TRBV12-4	TRBJ2-1	16	CASSSPGTGINDEQFF
TRBD2	.	TRBV6-1	TRBJ2-1	15	CATAGGPRMYNGQFF
.	many	TRBV28	TRBJ2-3	16	CASSFLGTGSTDTQYF
.	many	TRBV6-2/TRBV6-3	TRBJ1-1	14	CASSYGGPGPEAFF
.	many	TRBV11-2	TRBJ2-7	18	CASSLVFGAGADPYEQYF
TRBD2	.	TRBV15	TRBJ2-1	19	CATSRVGEGLAGVWHEQFF
TRBD1	many	TRBV11-2	TRBJ2-7	13	CASSPMGQYEQYF
TRBD2	.	TRBV19	TRBJ2-3	16	CASSHTAGTRDRYAYF
TRBD1	many	TRBV13	TRBJ2-2	15	CASSPDRTNTGELFF
TRBD1	few	TRBV18	TRBJ1-4	15	CASSPGLDRNEKLFF
.	many	TRBV20-1	TRBJ2-5	12	CSAYRGGETQYF
.	few	TRBV6-1	TRBJ2-4	15	CASSAKILAKNIQYF
.	many	TRBV6-1	TRBJ1-1	13	CASSPTRGGEAFF
.	many	TRBV2	TRBJ2-3	15	CASSLGPFNTDTQYF
.	many	TRBV7-9	TRBJ2-3	15	CASSPRVAGTDTQYF
.	few	TRBV28	TRBJ2-3	12	CASSFQRVETYF
TRBD2	many	TRBV20-1	TRBJ2-4	15	CSAALAGGAKNIQYF
.	many	TRBV20-1	TRBJ2-7	14	CSASPGGRSYEQYF
TRBD1	.	TRBV27	TRBJ2-1	19	CASSFFGVLGTASYNEQFF
.	many	TRBV7-9	TRBJ2-7	15	CASSPGIAASYEQYF
TRBD2	few	TRBV13	TRBJ2-1	14	CASSSSGPHNEQFF
.	.	TRBV5-8	TRBJ1-1	14	CASSFSQAGTEAFF
TRBD2	.	TRBV19	TRBJ2-5	16	CASSIGTSSRAETQYF